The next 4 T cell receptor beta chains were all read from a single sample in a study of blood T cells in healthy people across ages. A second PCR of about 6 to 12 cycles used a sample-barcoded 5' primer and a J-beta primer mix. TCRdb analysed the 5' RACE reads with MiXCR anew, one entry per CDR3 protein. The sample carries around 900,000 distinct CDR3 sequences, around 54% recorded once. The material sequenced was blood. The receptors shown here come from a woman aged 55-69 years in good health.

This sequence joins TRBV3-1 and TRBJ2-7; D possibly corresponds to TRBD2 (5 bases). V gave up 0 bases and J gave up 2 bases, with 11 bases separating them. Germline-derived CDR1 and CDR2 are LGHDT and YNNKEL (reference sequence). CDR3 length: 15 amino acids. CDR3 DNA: TGTGCCAGCAGCCAAGATCGGGCTAGCACCTACGAGCAGTACTTC. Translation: CASSQDRASTYEQYF.

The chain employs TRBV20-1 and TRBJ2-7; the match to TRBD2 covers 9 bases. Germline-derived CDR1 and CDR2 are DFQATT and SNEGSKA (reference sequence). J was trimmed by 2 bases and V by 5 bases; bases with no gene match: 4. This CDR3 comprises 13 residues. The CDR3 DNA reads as TGCAGTGCTGGGAGGACTAGCGCCTACGAGCAGTACTTC. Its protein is CSAGRTSAYEQYF.

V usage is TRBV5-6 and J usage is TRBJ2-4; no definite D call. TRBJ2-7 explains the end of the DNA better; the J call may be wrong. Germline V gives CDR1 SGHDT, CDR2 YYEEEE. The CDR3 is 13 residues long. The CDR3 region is CASTYRVIYEQYF. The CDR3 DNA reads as TGTGCCAGCACCTACCGGGTTATCTACGAGCAGTACTTC.

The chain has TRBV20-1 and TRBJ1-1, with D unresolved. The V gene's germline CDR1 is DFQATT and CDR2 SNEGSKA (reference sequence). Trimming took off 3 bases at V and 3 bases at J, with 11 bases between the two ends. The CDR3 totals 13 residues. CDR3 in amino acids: CSASRHSDTEAFF. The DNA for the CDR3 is TGCAGTGCTAGTCGACATTCAGACACTGAAGCTTTCTTT.